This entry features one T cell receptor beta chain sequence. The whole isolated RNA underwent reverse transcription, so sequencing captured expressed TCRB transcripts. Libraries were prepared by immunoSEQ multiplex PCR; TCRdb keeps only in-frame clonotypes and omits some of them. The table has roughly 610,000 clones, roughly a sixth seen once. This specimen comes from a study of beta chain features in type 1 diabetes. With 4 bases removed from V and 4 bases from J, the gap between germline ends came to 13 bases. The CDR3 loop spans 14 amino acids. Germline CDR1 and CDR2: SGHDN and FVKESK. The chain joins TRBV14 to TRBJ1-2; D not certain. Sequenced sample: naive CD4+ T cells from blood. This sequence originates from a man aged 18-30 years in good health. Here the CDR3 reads CASSLRASPYGYTF. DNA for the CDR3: TGTGCCAGCAGCCTTCGGGCCTCCCCCTATGGCTACACCTTC.